This TCR beta chain was found in a study of OX40 agonist ivuxolimab in advanced cancers. Study outcomes and limitations: Some patients without response likewise showed low normalized clonal expansion.

V lost 10 bases to trimming and J lost 5 bases, with 18 bases between them. Germline V CDR1 and CDR2: MDHEN, SYDVKM. The CDR3 runs 13 residues. Points on this clone: Its antigen is not identified.

Measured with immunoSEQ multiplex PCR; TCRdb has only the in-frame clones, and not every one. The sample holds around 60,000 clones, around 90% seen once. The sequence was obtained from an adult with an advanced solid tumor such as melanoma, head and neck, liver or kidney cancer. This sample comprised CD4+ or CD8+ T cells sorted from blood, obtained in a trial of the OX40 agonist ivuxolimab. V and J are TRBV28 and TRBJ2-7; weak D call: TRBD1 (5 bases). The CDR3 reads CAILESGRNEQYF. Here the CDR3 DNA reads TGTGCCATCTTAGAGTCAGGGCGGAACGAGCAGTACTTC.